The rows below give T cell receptor beta chains drawn from one sample of a study of blood T cells in healthy people across ages. TCRdb fed the 5' RACE reads into MiXCR, producing one record per CDR3 protein. The sample shows hundreds of thousands of distinct CDR3 sequences, approximately 50% of them seen only once. The sample was blood. Receptors originate from a man aged 60-69 years in good health. Each CDR3 is given with its conserved first and last residue. The D gene is left open where the match is weak. Clone sizes are given selectively: once, few, many, or a class where the clone is expanded.

D gene	V gene	clone size	J gene	CDR3 protein	CDR3 DNA
TRBD1	TRBV18	-	TRBJ2-1	CASSPPTGNEQFF	TGTGCCAGCTCACCACCGACAGGGAATGAGCAGTTCTTC
TRBD1	TRBV7-2	-	TRBJ2-4	CASSPLTGGNIQYF	TGTGCCAGCAGCCCTCTGACAGGGGGGAACATTCAGTACTTC
-	TRBV3-1	-	TRBJ1-2	CASSQSRIYGYTF	TGTGCCAGCAGCCAATCTCGTATCTATGGCTACACCTTC
TRBD1	TRBV7-2	-	TRBJ1-6	CASSFSGQVNSPLHF	TGTGCCAGCAGCTTTTCCGGACAGGTGAATTCACCCCTCCACTTT
-	TRBV29-1	-	TRBJ2-1	CSVRVEGQQFF	TGCAGCGTTAGAGTGGAGGGCCAGCAGTTCTTC
-	TRBV5-1	few	TRBJ1-1	CASSLPVADTEAFF	TGCGCCAGCAGCTTGCCCGTCGCGGACACTGAAGCTTTCTTT
TRBD2	TRBV9	few	TRBJ2-3	CASSVIAGGVTDTQYF	TGTGCCAGCAGCGTTATAGCGGGGGGGGTCACAGATACGCAGTATTTT
-	TRBV4-1	-	TRBJ2-7	CASSQGLWFEQYF	TGCGCCAGCAGCCAAGGGCTTTGGTTCGAGCAGTACTTC
TRBD1	TRBV10-2	-	TRBJ2-5	CASSPGQGPGETQYF	TGCGCCAGCAGCCCGGGACAGGGCCCCGGTGAGACCCAGTACTTC
-	TRBV10-3	-	TRBJ2-7	CAISAEGYEQYF	TGTGCCATCAGCGCGGAGGGCTACGAGCAGTACTTC
TRBD1	TRBV5-1	-	TRBJ1-6	CASSRDGTGQSSYNSPLHF	TGCGCCAGCAGCCGGGACGGGACAGGTCAAAGCTCCTATAATTCACCCCTCCACTTT
-	TRBV28	-	TRBJ2-4	CASTSGSMNIQYF	TGTGCCAGCACTTCGGGGAGTATGAACATTCAGTACTTC
TRBD1	TRBV11-2	-	TRBJ1-6	CASSKNPGQGDSPLHF	TGTGCCAGCAGCAAAAACCCGGGACAGGGTGATTCACCCCTCCACTTT
TRBD1	TRBV14	-	TRBJ2-1	CASSGTRDRVPMTQFF	TGTGCCAGCAGCGGAACCCGGGACAGGGTCCCAATGACGCAGTTCTTC
-	TRBV7-6	-	TRBJ2-3	CASSSPGETDTQYF	TGTGCCAGCAGCTCGCCCGGCGAAACGGATACGCAGTATTTT
-	TRBV4-2	-	TRBJ1-1	CASSPDYRGRAGNTEAFF	TGTGCCAGCAGCCCGGATTACCGGGGTCGGGCAGGGAACACTGAAGCTTTCTTT
-	TRBV6-5	-	TRBJ1-5	CASKEDSSNQPQHF	TGTGCCAGCAAGGAAGATTCAAGCAATCAGCCCCAGCATTTT
-	TRBV20-1	-	TRBJ1-2	CSAPRVGVHGYTF	TGCAGTGCTCCTCGGGTAGGGGTGCATGGCTACACCTTC
-	TRBV4-1	-	TRBJ2-5	CASSRTPLAYERYF	TGCGCCAGCAGCCGAACCCCCCTGGCCTACGAGCGGTACTTC
-	TRBV20-1	-	TRBJ2-3	CSAPPALEDTQYF	TGCAGTGCTCCTCCGGCCCTCGAGGATACGCAGTATTTT
TRBD1	TRBV20-1	-	TRBJ2-5	CSARKSRDRGRETQYF	TGCAGTGCTAGGAAAAGCAGGGACAGGGGGCGAGAGACCCAGTACTTC
TRBD1	TRBV3-1	-	TRBJ2-7	CASSLGTGAFYEQYF	TGTGCCAGCAGCCTGGGGACAGGGGCTTTCTACGAGCAGTACTTC
-	TRBV18	once	TRBJ2-4	CASSPVVAKNIQYF	TGTGCCAGCTCACCGGTAGTGGCCAAAAACATTCAGTACTTC
TRBD1	TRBV5-1	-	TRBJ2-5	CASADREGETQYF	TGCGCCAGCGCAGACAGGGAAGGAGAGACCCAGTACTTC